These T cell receptor beta chains were read from a single sample in a study of OX40 agonist ivuxolimab in advanced cancers. Here immunoSEQ multiplex PCR was the method, and the copy in TCRdb shows in-frame clones only, minus some. The sample shows 65,000 to 90,000 clones, roughly 90% of them seen only once. Sample: CD4+ or CD8+ T cells sorted from blood, taken in a trial of the OX40 agonist ivuxolimab. All receptors derive from an adult with an advanced solid tumor such as melanoma, head and neck, liver or kidney cancer. Each CDR3 is given with its conserved first and last residue. The order of the fields is clone size, J gene, D gene, V gene, CDR3 protein, CDR3 DNA. The D gene is left open where the match is weak. Clone sizes are given selectively: once, few, many, or a class where the clone is expanded.

NA	TRBJ2-1	NA	TRBV13	CASSRYNNEQFF	TGTGCCAGCAGCCGTTACAACAATGAGCAGTTCTTC
NA	TRBJ2-7	TRBD1	TRBV5-1	CASSLRGQGVGEQYF	TGCGCCAGCAGCCTCCGGGGACAGGGGGTGGGCGAGCAGTACTTC
NA	TRBJ2-7	NA	TRBV18	CASSPPGVYEQYF	TGTGCCAGCTCACCCCCAGGAGTCTACGAGCAGTACTTC
NA	TRBJ2-3	NA	TRBV29-1	CSVGLQGGLTDTQYF	TGCAGCGTTGGTTTACAGGGTGGTCTAACAGATACGCAGTATTTT
once	TRBJ2-4	NA	TRBV28	CASRAAKNIQYF	TGTGCCAGTAGAGCGGCCAAAAACATTCAGTACTTC
NA	TRBJ2-7	NA	TRBV19	CASSRGQSSYEQYF	TGTGCCAGTAGTAGGGGGCAGAGCTCCTACGAGCAGTACTTC
NA	TRBJ1-2	TRBD1	TRBV5-6	CASSLWTGGSLSGYTF	TGTGCCAGCAGCTTATGGACAGGGGGCTCCTTGAGTGGCTACACCTTC
NA	TRBJ2-4	TRBD1	TRBV19	CASSLTGLAKNIQYF	TGTGCCAGTAGTTTGACAGGGCTAGCCAAAAACATTCAGTACTTC
NA	TRBJ1-1	NA	TRBV28	CATSPEGNRYAFF	TGTGCCACCAGCCCCGAAGGGAATCGGTATGCTTTCTTT
NA	TRBJ1-5	NA	TRBV7-8	CASSLSGYQPQHF	TGTGCCAGCAGCTTGTCAGGGTATCAGCCCCAGCATTTT
NA	TRBJ2-2	NA	TRBV5-1	CASRRSYTGELFF	TGCGCCAGCAGGCGGAGTTACACCGGGGAGCTGTTTTTT
once	TRBJ2-7	TRBD2	TRBV7-9	CASSLAAGSSYEQYF	TGTGCCAGCAGCTTAGCAGCGGGAAGCTCCTACGAGCAGTACTTC
NA	TRBJ2-5	NA	TRBV7-9	CASSLSLGSETQYF	TGTGCCAGCAGCTTATCGCTGGGATCTGAGACCCAGTACTTC
NA	TRBJ2-2	TRBD1	TRBV19	CASRKDRGPITGELFF	TGTGCCAGTAGGAAAGACAGGGGGCCAATTACCGGGGAGCTGTTTTTT
once	TRBJ2-2	NA	TRBV6-4	CASSDDSYTGELFF	TGTGCCAGCAGTGACGACAGCTATACCGGGGAGCTGTTTTTT
NA	TRBJ2-5	TRBD2	TRBV18	CASSRALAGVTHETQYF	TGTGCCAGCTCACGGGCCCTAGCGGGAGTTACCCACGAGACCCAGTACTTC
once	TRBJ2-5	NA	TRBV11-2	CASSSAGTRQETQYF	TGTGCCAGCAGCTCAGCGGGGACAAGACAAGAGACCCAGTACTTC
NA	TRBJ2-3	NA	TRBV18	CASSPPGDTQYF	TGTGCCAGCTCACCACCGGGAGATACGCAGTATTTT
NA	TRBJ2-1	TRBD1	TRBV27	CASSPGFQGTGNYNEQFF	TGTGCCAGCAGTCCGGGGTTTCAGGGGACAGGGAATTACAATGAGCAGTTCTTC
NA	TRBJ1-2	NA	TRBV28	CAWSQLINYGYTF	TGTGCCTGGTCCCAGCTGATTAACTATGGCTACACCTTC
once	TRBJ1-4	NA	TRBV30	CAWSTTGSEKLFF	TGTGCCTGGAGCACAACCGGGAGTGAAAAACTGTTTTTT
NA	TRBJ2-7	NA	TRBV6-6	CASSRNSRYEQYF	TGTGCCAGCAGTAGGAATTCTAGGTACGAGCAGTACTTC
NA	TRBJ1-4	NA	TRBV28	CASSLHSGGTREKLFF	TGTGCCAGCAGTTTACATTCGGGGGGGACCCGAGAAAAACTGTTTTTT
NA	TRBJ1-5	NA	TRBV19	CASKGGTWQPQHF	TGTGCCAGTAAGGGGGGGACGTGGCAGCCCCAGCATTTT
NA	TRBJ2-7	NA	TRBV28	CASSLEGYEQYF	TGTGCCAGCAGTTTGGAGGGGTACGAGCAGTACTTC
NA	TRBJ1-5	TRBD1	TRBV6-1	CASSVTGAGQPQHF	TGTGCCAGCAGCGTCACAGGGGCGGGCCAGCCCCAGCATTTT
NA	TRBJ2-6	NA	TRBV30	CACDTSGANVLTF	TGTGCCTGTGACACCTCTGGGGCCAACGTCCTGACTTTC
once	TRBJ2-7	TRBD1	TRBV5-6	CASSRGQVISYEQYF	TGTGCCAGCAGCCGAGGACAGGTGATCTCCTACGAGCAGTACTTC
NA	TRBJ2-7	NA	TRBV28	CASSSGANEQYF	TGTGCCAGCAGTTCGGGCGCCAACGAGCAGTACTTC
NA	TRBJ1-1	NA	TRBV19	CASSIWGGTSNTEAFF	TGTGCCAGTAGTATCTGGGGCGGCACTTCGAACACTGAAGCTTTCTTT
NA	TRBJ2-2	TRBD2	TRBV2	CASRDRLAGGSNTGELFF	TGTGCCAGCAGGGATCGACTAGCGGGAGGCTCGAACACCGGGGAGCTGTTTTTT
once	TRBJ2-6	NA	TRBV11-2	CASTLAPGGANVLTF	TGTGCCAGCACCCTAGCCCCCGGTGGGGCCAACGTCCTGACTTTC
NA	TRBJ2-1	NA	TRBV28	CASGYPGRVSSYNEQFF	TGTGCCAGCGGTTACCCGGGACGGGTGAGCTCCTACAATGAGCAGTTCTTC
NA	TRBJ2-1	TRBD2	TRBV5-1	CASSLRTSGTFLDEQFF	TGCGCCAGCAGCTTGCGGACTAGCGGGACCTTCCTCGATGAGCAGTTCTTC
NA	TRBJ1-5	NA	TRBV5-6	CASSLSHKRQVFSNQPQHF	TGTGCCAGCAGCTTAAGCCACAAAAGACAGGTCTTTAGCAATCAGCCCCAGCATTTT